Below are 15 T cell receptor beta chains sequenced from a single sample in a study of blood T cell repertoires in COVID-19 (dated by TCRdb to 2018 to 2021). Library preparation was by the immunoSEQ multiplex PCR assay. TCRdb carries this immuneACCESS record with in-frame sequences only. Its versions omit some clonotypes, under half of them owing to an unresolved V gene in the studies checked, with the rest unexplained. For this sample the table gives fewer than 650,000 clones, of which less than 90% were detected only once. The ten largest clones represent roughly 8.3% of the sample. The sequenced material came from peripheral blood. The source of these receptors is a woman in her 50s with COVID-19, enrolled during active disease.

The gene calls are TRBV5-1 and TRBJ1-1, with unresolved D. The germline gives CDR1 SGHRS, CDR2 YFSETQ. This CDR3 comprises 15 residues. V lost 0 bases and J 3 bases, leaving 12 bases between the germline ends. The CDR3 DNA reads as TGCGCCAGCAGCTTGGAGCCAGGCAAGGACACTGAAGCTTTCTTT. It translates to CASSLEPGKDTEAFF.

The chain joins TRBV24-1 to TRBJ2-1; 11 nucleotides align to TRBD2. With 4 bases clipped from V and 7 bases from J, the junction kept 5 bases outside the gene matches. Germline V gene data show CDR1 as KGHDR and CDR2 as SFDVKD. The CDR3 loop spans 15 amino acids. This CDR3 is CATSDMGLADNEQFF. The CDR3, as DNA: TGTGCCACCAGTGACATGGGACTAGCGGATAATGAGCAGTTCTTC.

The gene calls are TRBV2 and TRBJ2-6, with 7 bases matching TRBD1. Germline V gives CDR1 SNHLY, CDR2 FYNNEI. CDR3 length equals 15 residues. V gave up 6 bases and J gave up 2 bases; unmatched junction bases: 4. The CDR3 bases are TGTGCCAGCAGGGCTACAGGGGCTGGGGCCAACGTCCTGACTTTC. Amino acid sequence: CASRATGAGANVLTF.

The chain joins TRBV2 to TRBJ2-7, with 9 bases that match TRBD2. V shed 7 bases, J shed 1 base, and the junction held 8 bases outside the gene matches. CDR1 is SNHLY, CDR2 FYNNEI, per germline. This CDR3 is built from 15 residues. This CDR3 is CASTDLAGTSYEQYF. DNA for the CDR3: TGTGCCAGCACCGATCTAGCGGGGACTTCCTACGAGCAGTACTTC.

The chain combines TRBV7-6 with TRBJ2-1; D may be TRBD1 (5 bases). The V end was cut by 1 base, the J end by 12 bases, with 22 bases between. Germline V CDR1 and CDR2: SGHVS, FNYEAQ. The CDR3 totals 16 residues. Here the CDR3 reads CASSLGFLQGGVGQFF. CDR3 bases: TGTGCCAGCAGCTTAGGGTTTCTGCAGGGTGGGGTTGGGCAGTTCTTC.

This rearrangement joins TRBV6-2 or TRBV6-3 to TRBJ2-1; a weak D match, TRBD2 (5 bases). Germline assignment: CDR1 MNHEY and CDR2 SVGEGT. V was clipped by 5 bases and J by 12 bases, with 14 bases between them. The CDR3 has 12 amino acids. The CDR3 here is CASSSGNIAQFF. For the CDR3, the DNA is TGTGCCAGCAGTAGCGGCAATATCGCGCAGTTCTTC.

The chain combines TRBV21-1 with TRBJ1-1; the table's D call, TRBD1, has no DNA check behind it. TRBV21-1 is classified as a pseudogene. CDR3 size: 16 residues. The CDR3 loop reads CASSKRFRDQGAEAFF. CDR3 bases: TGTGCCAGCAGCAAACGGTTCCGGGACCAGGGGGCTGAAGCTTTCTTT.

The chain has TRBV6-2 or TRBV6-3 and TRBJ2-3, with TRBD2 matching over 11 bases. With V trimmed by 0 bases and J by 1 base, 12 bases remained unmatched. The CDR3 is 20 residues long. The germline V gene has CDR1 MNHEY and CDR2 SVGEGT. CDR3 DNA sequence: TGTGCCAGCAGTTACTCTCTAGCGGGGGGACTAGAAAGGGGCACAGATACGCAGTATTTT. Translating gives CASSYSLAGGLERGTDTQYF.

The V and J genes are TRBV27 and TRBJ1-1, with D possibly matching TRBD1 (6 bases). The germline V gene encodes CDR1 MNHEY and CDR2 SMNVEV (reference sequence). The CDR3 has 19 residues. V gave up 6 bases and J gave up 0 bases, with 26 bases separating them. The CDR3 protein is CASSYYPPGGHFMNTEAFF. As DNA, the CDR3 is TGTGCCAGCAGCTATTACCCGCCTGGGGGCCACTTCATGAACACTGAAGCTTTCTTT.

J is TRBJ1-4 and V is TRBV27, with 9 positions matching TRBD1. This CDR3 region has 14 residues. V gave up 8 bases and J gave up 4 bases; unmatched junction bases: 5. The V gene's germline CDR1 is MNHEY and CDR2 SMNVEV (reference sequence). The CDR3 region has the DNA TGTGCCAGCGGCCCGGGACAGGGTAATGAAAAACTGTTTTTT. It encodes CASGPGQGNEKLFF.

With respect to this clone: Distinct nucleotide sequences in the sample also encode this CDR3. The CDR3 sequence: CASSQDRGTEAFF. The CDR3 DNA reads TGTGCCAGCAGCCAAGACAGGGGGACTGAAGCTTTCTTT. The rearrangement joins TRBV3-1 (or the pseudogene TRBV3-2) to TRBJ1-1; 7 nucleotides agree with TRBD1. Germline V CDR1 and CDR2: LGHDT, YNNKEL (reference sequence). V was pared by 0 bases and J by 5 bases, with 0 bases of the junction left unmatched. There are 13 residues in the CDR3.

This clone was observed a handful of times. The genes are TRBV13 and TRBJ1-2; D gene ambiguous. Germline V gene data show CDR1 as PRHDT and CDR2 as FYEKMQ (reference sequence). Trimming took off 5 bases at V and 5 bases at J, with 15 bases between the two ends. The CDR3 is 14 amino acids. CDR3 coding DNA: TGTGCCAGCAGCCCCGACTATATGAGATATGGCTACACCTTC. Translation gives CASSPDYMRYGYTF.

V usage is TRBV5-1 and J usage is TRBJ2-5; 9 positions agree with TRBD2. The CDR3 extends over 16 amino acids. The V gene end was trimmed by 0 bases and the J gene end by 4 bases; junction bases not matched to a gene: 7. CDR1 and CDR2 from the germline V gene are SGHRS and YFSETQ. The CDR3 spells CASSLEGGGARETQYF. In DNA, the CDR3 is TGCGCCAGCAGCTTGGAGGGCGGGGGGGCGAGAGAGACCCAGTACTTC.

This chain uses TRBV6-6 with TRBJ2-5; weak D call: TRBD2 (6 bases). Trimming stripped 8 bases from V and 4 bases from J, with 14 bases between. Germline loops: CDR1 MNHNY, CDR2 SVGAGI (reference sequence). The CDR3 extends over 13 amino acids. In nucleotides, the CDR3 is TGTGCCAGCGGGTCCGTGGGGGGAGAGACCCAGTACTTC. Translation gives CASGSVGGETQYF.

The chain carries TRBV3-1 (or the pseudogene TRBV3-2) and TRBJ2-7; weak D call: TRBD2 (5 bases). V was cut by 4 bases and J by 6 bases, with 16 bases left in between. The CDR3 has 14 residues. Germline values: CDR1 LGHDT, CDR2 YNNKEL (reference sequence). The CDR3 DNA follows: TGTGCCAGCAGCCGCGCGGGTAGGGCGGGCGAGCAGTACTTC. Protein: CASSRAGRAGEQYF.